These 9 T cell receptor beta chains came from one sample sequenced in a study of shared T cell receptors in the human thymus. The data were produced by immunoSEQ multiplex PCR, yet TCRdb's version contains in-frame clones alone and is incomplete. Of some 400,000 clones listed, roughly 94% are singletons. The sequencing input was thymocytes. These receptors were collected from a human donor.

The chain carries TRBV20-1 and TRBJ2-3; the D is unclear. The CDR3 covers 10 residues. Germline CDR1 reads DFQATT; CDR2 reads SNEGSKA (reference sequence). The CDR3 DNA sequence: TGCAGAGTAGACACAGATACGCAGTATTTT. This codes for CRVDTDTQYF.

The chain's CDR3 is CASSEAGYRAQGYEQFF. In DNA form, the CDR3 reads TGTGCCAGCAGTGAAGCGGGGTACAGGGCGCAAGGTTATGAGCAGTTCTTC. V is TRBV6-1 and J is TRBJ2-1; tentatively, D is TRBD1 (6 bases). The CDR3 loop spans 17 amino acids. CDR1 and CDR2 from the germline V gene are MNHNS and SASEGT. Deletions cut 0 bases from V and 8 bases from J, with 20 bases between.

The chain is built from TRBV18 and TRBJ2-1, with D possibly TRBD1 on 6 matching bases. Per the germline V gene, CDR1 is KGHSH and CDR2 is LQKENI. This CDR3 contains 13 residues. V was shortened by 3 bases and J by 6 bases, with 9 bases between the two germline ends. In DNA form, the CDR3 reads TGTGCCAGCTCACCGGGGGCAAGCAATGAGCAGTTCTTC. This sequence encodes CASSPGASNEQFF.

The V call is TRBV6-4, the J call TRBJ2-1, with 9 nucleotides matching TRBD2. V shed 5 bases, J shed 6 bases, and the junction held 8 bases outside the gene matches. The V gene's germline CDR1 is MRHNA and CDR2 SNTAGT. This CDR3 is 15 amino acids long. Here the CDR3 DNA reads TGTGCCAGCAGTCCGGCGGGAGGGTTCGCCAATGAGCAGTTCTTC. Translation gives CASSPAGGFANEQFF.

The chain couples TRBV7-2 to TRBJ2-2; TRBD1 aligns across 8 bases. V was pared by 6 bases and J by 6 bases, with 9 bases of the junction left unmatched. CDR1 and CDR2 (germline): SGHTA, FQGNSA. The CDR3 extends over 15 amino acids. CDR3 sequence reads: CASSFSGGAAGELFF. The DNA of the CDR3 is TGTGCCAGCAGTTTCTCAGGGGGCGCGGCCGGGGAGCTGTTTTTT.

The V and J genes are TRBV27 and TRBJ2-1; 8 nucleotides match TRBD1. The germline CDR1 and CDR2 sequences are MNHEY and SMNVEV (reference sequence). Unmatched junction bases numbered 5, after V lost 6 bases and J lost 4 bases. The CDR3 loop spans 14 amino acids. DNA for the CDR3: TGTGCCAGCAGATTCTACAGGGGGTACAATGAGCAGTTCTTC. Amino acid sequence: CASRFYRGYNEQFF.

This chain uses TRBV9 with TRBJ2-3; 7 bases map to TRBD1. This CDR3 has 14 amino acids. After removal of 9 bases from V and 2 bases from J, the junction contained 9 bases not matched to a gene. CDR1 is SGDLS and CDR2 is YYNGEE in the germline V gene. CDR3 protein: CATGGDTYTDTQYF. CDR3 coding DNA: TGTGCCACAGGGGGAGACACCTACACAGATACGCAGTATTTT.

The V call is TRBV7-3, the J call TRBJ2-5; a possible D gene is TRBD1 (5 bases). The V end lost 2 bases, the J end lost 1 base, and 17 bases lay between the germline ends. This CDR3 has 17 residues. Germline V gene lookup returns CDR1 SGHTA and CDR2 FQGTGA. This chain's CDR3 is CASSLRTRQRTQETQYF. The CDR3 DNA reads as TGTGCCAGCAGCTTACGAACCAGACAGCGAACCCAAGAGACCCAGTACTTC.

This clone appeared a single time. Written as DNA, the CDR3 is TGCGCCAGCAGCCAAGAGAGGGGGGGTAGCGGCCCTGATTGGTCCTACAATGAGCAGTTCTTC. Encoded protein: CASSQERGGSGPDWSYNEQFF. This chain connects TRBV4-3 to TRBJ2-1, with D perhaps matching TRBD2 (7 bases). This CDR3 has 21 residues. V was trimmed by 0 bases and J by 1 base, leaving 25 bases between them. Germline CDR1 is LGHNA and CDR2 is YSLEER.